The rows below give T cell receptor beta chains drawn from one sample of a study of CD8+CD57+ T cells in acquired aplastic anemia. TCRdb re-called the reads with MiXCR, one entry per CDR3 protein. The sample holds some 170,000 distinct CDR3 sequences, 45% to 55% seen once. The sequencing sample was made of sorted CD4+, CD8+, or CD8+CD57+ T cells (not recorded which) from PBMCs. The receptors here all came from a human donor with aplastic anemia. CDR3s include the opening cysteine and the closing phenylalanine or tryptophan. The order of the fields is CDR3 DNA, CDR3 protein, D gene, clone size, V gene, J gene. D genes are given only for firm matches. Clone size is given for some rows only: seen once, a few or many times, or a class if the clone is expanded.

cdr3_nt: TGCAGCGTTCCGGCTTTTCCTTATGGCTACACCTTC
cdr3_aa: CSVPAFPYGYTF
d_call: NA
clone_size: NA
v_call: TRBV29-1
j_call: TRBJ1-2

cdr3_nt: TGTGCCACTAGGGCAAGCTCCTATAATTCACCCCTCCACTTT
cdr3_aa: CATRASSYNSPLHF
d_call: NA
clone_size: NA
v_call: TRBV15
j_call: TRBJ1-6

cdr3_nt: TGTGCCACCCTGGAGGGACAGGGGGCGGGGGAGCAGTACTTC
cdr3_aa: CATLEGQGAGEQYF
d_call: TRBD1
clone_size: once
v_call: TRBV10-3
j_call: TRBJ2-7

cdr3_nt: TGCAGCCCTACGGGGGGCTCGGCTGAAGCTTTCTTT
cdr3_aa: CSPTGGSAEAFF
d_call: NA
clone_size: many
v_call: TRBV20-1
j_call: TRBJ1-1

cdr3_nt: TGCGCCGGCAGCCAAGAACGAGGGGGCCTCGGTCAGCCCCAGCATTTT
cdr3_aa: CAGSQERGGLGQPQHF
d_call: TRBD1
clone_size: NA
v_call: TRBV4-1
j_call: TRBJ1-5

cdr3_nt: TGCAGTGCTAGAGATCTGAAAAGAACCTACGAGCAGTACTTC
cdr3_aa: CSARDLKRTYEQYF
d_call: NA
clone_size: many
v_call: TRBV20-1
j_call: TRBJ2-7

cdr3_nt: TGTGCCAGCAGCCAGATCCCCCTACTAGCGGAGCGCACAGATACGCAGTATTTT
cdr3_aa: CASSQIPLLAERTDTQYF
d_call: TRBD2
clone_size: many
v_call: TRBV4-2
j_call: TRBJ2-3

cdr3_nt: TGTGCCAGCTCACCGGACAGCCACTACGAGCAGTACTTC
cdr3_aa: CASSPDSHYEQYF
d_call: NA
clone_size: many
v_call: TRBV18
j_call: TRBJ2-7

cdr3_nt: TGTGCCAGGACCGGGGGCCACGTCGAGCAGTACTTC
cdr3_aa: CARTGGHVEQYF
d_call: NA
clone_size: few
v_call: TRBV25-1
j_call: TRBJ2-7

cdr3_nt: TGTGCCACCAGCAGAGGGGGAAACAGGGGTTACGAGCAGTACTTC
cdr3_aa: CATSRGGNRGYEQYF
d_call: TRBD1
clone_size: few
v_call: TRBV15
j_call: TRBJ2-7

cdr3_nt: TGTGCCAGCAGCTTCCTAGCGGGAACCTACGAGCAGTACTTC
cdr3_aa: CASSFLAGTYEQYF
d_call: TRBD2
clone_size: NA
v_call: TRBV7-9
j_call: TRBJ2-7

cdr3_nt: TGTGCCACCAGTGACCCGGACCGCACAACACTGGATGGCTACACCTTC
cdr3_aa: CATSDPDRTTLDGYTF
d_call: NA
clone_size: NA
v_call: TRBV24-1
j_call: TRBJ1-2

cdr3_nt: TGTGCCACCAGTATTAGTAGGTCCTACGAGCAGTACTTC
cdr3_aa: CATSISRSYEQYF
d_call: NA
clone_size: many
v_call: TRBV15
j_call: TRBJ2-7

cdr3_nt: TGTGCCAGCACCTTGGGGGAGACCCAGTACTTC
cdr3_aa: CASTLGETQYF
d_call: NA
clone_size: many
v_call: TRBV6-5
j_call: TRBJ2-5

cdr3_nt: TGCGCCAGCAGCTCCCGATGGGGGGCACAAGAGACCCAGTACTTC
cdr3_aa: CASSSRWGAQETQYF
d_call: NA
clone_size: once
v_call: TRBV5-1
j_call: TRBJ2-5

cdr3_nt: TGTGCCAGCAGTGAGATGGGAAACTATGGCTACACCTTC
cdr3_aa: CASSEMGNYGYTF
d_call: NA
clone_size: many
v_call: TRBV25-1
j_call: TRBJ1-2

cdr3_nt: TGTGCTAGTTCGACAACAGAAGCTTTCTTT
cdr3_aa: CASSTTEAFF
d_call: NA
clone_size: few
v_call: TRBV12-3/TRBV12-4
j_call: TRBJ1-1

cdr3_nt: TGTGCCAGCAGGGCTAGAAATCGAGCGGGGGGGGGTGAGCAGTTCTTC
cdr3_aa: CASRARNRAGGGEQFF
d_call: TRBD2
clone_size: many
v_call: TRBV7-8
j_call: TRBJ2-1

cdr3_nt: TGTGCCAGCAGTTTGACTAGCGGGACCCAAGGTACGCAGTATTTT
cdr3_aa: CASSLTSGTQGTQYF
d_call: TRBD2
clone_size: once
v_call: TRBV19
j_call: TRBJ2-3

cdr3_nt: TGTGCCAGCAGGAGGGACGGTCCAACTAATGAAAAACTGTTTTTT
cdr3_aa: CASRRDGPTNEKLFF
d_call: NA
clone_size: many
v_call: TRBV12-3/TRBV12-4
j_call: TRBJ1-4

cdr3_nt: TGTGCCAGCAGTCGCCGACGGTATAGCAATCAGCCCCAGCATTTT
cdr3_aa: CASSRRRYSNQPQHF
d_call: NA
clone_size: many
v_call: TRBV25-1
j_call: TRBJ1-5

cdr3_nt: TGTGCCAGTAGTATTATAGGACAGAAGGAAAAACTGTTTTTT
cdr3_aa: CASSIIGQKEKLFF
d_call: NA
clone_size: NA
v_call: TRBV19
j_call: TRBJ1-4

cdr3_nt: TGTGCCAGCTCACCGGGGAGGCCCTACAATGAGCAGTTCTTC
cdr3_aa: CASSPGRPYNEQFF
d_call: NA
clone_size: NA
v_call: TRBV18
j_call: TRBJ2-1

cdr3_nt: TGTGCCAGCGGGGACAGACCCACCGGGGAGCTGTTTTTT
cdr3_aa: CASGDRPTGELFF
d_call: TRBD1
clone_size: many
v_call: TRBV2
j_call: TRBJ2-2